This record concerns one T cell receptor (beta chain) sequence. CDR1 is SGDLS and CDR2 is YYNGEE in the germline V gene. With 1 base removed from V and 0 bases from J, the gap between germline ends came to 10 bases. The CDR3 contains 15 residues. As handled by the study authors: Cell counts per sample came from amplifying reference gene primers. Libraries were prepared by immunoSEQ multiplex PCR; TCRdb keeps only in-frame clonotypes and omits some of them. Clone size and V and J calls were adopted from that table, with D and trimming inferred from the DNA. The sample includes 55,000 to 70,000 clones, 70% to 90% of them seen just once. This sample was taken from a study of blood T cell repertoires in COVID-19. Overall study: T cells, B-cell-depleted T cells, or PBMCs supplied cDNA or gDNA.

This clonotype was obtained from a man in his 60s with acute or convalescent COVID-19. Sequencing was performed on peripheral blood. The rearrangement joins TRBV9 to TRBJ1-1, with D tentatively TRBD1 (5 bases). CDR3 bases: TGTGCCAGCAGCGTACAAGACAGTTTGAACACTGAAGCTTTCTTT. It translates to CASSVQDSLNTEAFF.